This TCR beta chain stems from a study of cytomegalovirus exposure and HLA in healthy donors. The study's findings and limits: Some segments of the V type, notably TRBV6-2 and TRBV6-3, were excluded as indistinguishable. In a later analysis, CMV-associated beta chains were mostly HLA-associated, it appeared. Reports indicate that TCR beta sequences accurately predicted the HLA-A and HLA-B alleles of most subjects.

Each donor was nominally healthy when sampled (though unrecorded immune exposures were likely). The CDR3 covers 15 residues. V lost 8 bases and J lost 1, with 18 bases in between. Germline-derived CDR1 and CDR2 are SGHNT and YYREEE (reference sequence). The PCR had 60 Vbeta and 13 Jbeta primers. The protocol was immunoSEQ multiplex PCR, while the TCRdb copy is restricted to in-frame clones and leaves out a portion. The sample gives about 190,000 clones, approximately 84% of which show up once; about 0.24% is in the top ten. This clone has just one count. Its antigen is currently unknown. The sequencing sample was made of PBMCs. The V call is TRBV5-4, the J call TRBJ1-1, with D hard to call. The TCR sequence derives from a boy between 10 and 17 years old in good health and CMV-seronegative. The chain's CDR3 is CASRHGGRKNTEAFF. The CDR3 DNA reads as TGTGCCAGTAGACACGGAGGGCGTAAGAACACTGAAGCTTTCTTT.